The present TCR beta chain was sequenced within a study of T cells in tumors after PD-1 blockade. Across the study: Daily vismodegib 150 mg continued in a subset of anti-PD-1-treated patients. Blood samples averaged 113,528 templates (range about 24,679-260,000) and 35,000 to 40,000 unique clonotypes.

Clones were read by immunoSEQ multiplex PCR, and TCRdb kept only the in-frame ones, dropping some. The sample holds about 33,000 clones, around 80% seen once. Study results and limitations: Approximately 41% of tumor TCR clonotypes were also found in blood.

Worth noting for this clone: The antigen is undetermined.

This receptor was identified in a human donor with basal cell carcinoma. The sample here was PBMCs, taken before anti-PD-1 treatment.

CDR3 residues: CATASGSVYEQYF. CDR3 DNA: TGTGCTACCGCTAGCGGGAGTGTTTACGAGCAGTACTTC. This chain connects TRBV12-3 or TRBV12-4 to TRBJ2-7; 10 nucleotides match TRBD2. This CDR3 is built from 13 residues.